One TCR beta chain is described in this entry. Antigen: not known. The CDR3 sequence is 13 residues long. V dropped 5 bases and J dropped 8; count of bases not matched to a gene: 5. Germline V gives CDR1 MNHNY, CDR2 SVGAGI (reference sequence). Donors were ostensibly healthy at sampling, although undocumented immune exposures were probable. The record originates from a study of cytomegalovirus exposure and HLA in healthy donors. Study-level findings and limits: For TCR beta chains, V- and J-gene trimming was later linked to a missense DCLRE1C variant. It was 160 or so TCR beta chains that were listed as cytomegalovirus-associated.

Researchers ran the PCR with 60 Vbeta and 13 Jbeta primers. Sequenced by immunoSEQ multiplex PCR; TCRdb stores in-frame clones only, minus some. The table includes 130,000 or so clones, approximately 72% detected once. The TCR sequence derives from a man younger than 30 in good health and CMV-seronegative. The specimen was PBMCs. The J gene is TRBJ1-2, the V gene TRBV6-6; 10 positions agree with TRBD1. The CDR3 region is CASSPGTGEGYTF. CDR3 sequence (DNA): TGTGCCAGCAGTCCGGGGACAGGGGAGGGCTACACCTTC.